The sample holds a few counts of the clone carrying this T cell receptor (beta chain). These data originate in a study of cytomegalovirus exposure and HLA in healthy donors. A multiplex PCR was run with 60 Vbeta primers and 13 Jbeta primers. The table came from immunoSEQ multiplex PCR; TCRdb's copy has only in-frame clones and leaves some out. This table holds fewer than 100,000 clones, 65% to 80% found once. V was shortened by 1 base and J by 5 bases, with 11 bases between the two germline ends. The germline V gene encodes CDR1 WNHNN and CDR2 SYGVQD (reference sequence). The CDR3 totals 14 residues. This receptor was obtained from a man aged 55-75 years in good health and CMV-seropositive. The chain links TRBV10-1 to TRBJ1-1, with D possibly being TRBD1 (5 bases). What was sequenced was PBMCs. For the CDR3, the DNA is TGCGCCAGCAGTGAGTGGGGGGAGAGGACTGAAGCTTTCTTT. This translates into CASSEWGERTEAFF.